A single sample is the source of the 5 T cell receptor beta chains below, sequenced in a study of blood T cell repertoires in COVID-19. The assay was immunoSEQ multiplex PCR, and TCRdb's table has in-frame clones only and misses some. This sample carries about 170,000 clones, 70% to 90% of them seen once, and the ten largest clones take about 2.1%. The specimen sequenced was peripheral blood. Receptors originate from a man aged 50-59 years who had recovered from COVID-19.

This rearrangement joins TRBV9 to TRBJ1-6, with 8 positions matching TRBD1. The CDR3 spans 14 residues. Germline lookup yields CDR1 SGDLS and CDR2 YYNGEE. Trimming took 4 bases from V and 8 from J; bases not matched to a gene: 5. The CDR3 DNA follows: TGTGCCAGCAGCCGGACAGGGTCGGATTCACCCCTCCACTTT. Its translation: CASSRTGSDSPLHF. Variable domain in full (rest from reference TRBV9 and TRBJ1-6): DSGVTQTPKHLITATGQRVTLRCSPRSGDLSVYWYQQSLDQGLQFLIQYYNGEERAKGNILERFSAQQFPDLHSELNLSSLELGDSALYFCASSRTGSDSPLHFGNGTRLTVT.

Here the CDR3 DNA reads TGTGCCAGCAGCCAAGTTGCCATGGGACTTCTCGGCACTGAAGCTTTCTTT. Translation: CASSQVAMGLLGTEAFF. The chain links TRBV3-1 (or the pseudogene TRBV3-2) to TRBJ1-1, with D perhaps TRBD1 (5 bases). V lost 1 base and J lost 4, with 19 bases in between. The CDR3 contains 17 residues. Germline lookup yields CDR1 LGHDT and CDR2 YNNKEL (reference sequence).

This chain joins TRBV2 and TRBJ2-5; 8 bases line up with TRBD2. V was pared by 5 bases and J by 5 bases, with 7 bases of the junction left unmatched. The CDR3 length is 14 residues. Germline assignment: CDR1 SNHLY and CDR2 FYNNEI. The CDR3 here is CASSPTSVGETQYF. The CDR3 coding sequence is TGTGCCAGCAGTCCGACTAGCGTGGGGGAGACCCAGTACTTC.

The rearrangement links TRBV11-2 to TRBJ2-5; tentatively, D is TRBD2 (6 bases). The germline V and J ends were trimmed by 2 bases and 2 bases, with 9 bases remaining between them. From germline, CDR1 is SGHAT and CDR2 FQNNGV. The CDR3 covers 14 residues. The CDR3 region has the DNA TGTGCCAGCAGCTTAAATGGGGGGCAAGAGACCCAGTACTTC. Translated, it gives CASSLNGGQETQYF.

The chain carries TRBV3-1 (or the pseudogene TRBV3-2) and TRBJ1-1; D possibly corresponds to TRBD1 (6 bases). CDR1 LGHDT and CDR2 YNNKEL come from the germline V gene (reference sequence). The CDR3 totals 13 residues. V was shortened by 6 bases and J by 4 bases, with 12 bases between the two germline ends. In DNA, the CDR3 is TGTGCCAGCAGGAGGGGGGGTGGCACTGAAGCTTTCTTT. Translation: CASRRGGGTEAFF.